The 28 T cell receptor beta chains listed next were all sequenced from one sample in a study of cytomegalovirus exposure and HLA in healthy donors. With 60 Vbeta and 13 Jbeta primers, the PCR was carried out. Clones were sequenced by immunoSEQ multiplex PCR, and TCRdb holds only the in-frame ones, with some missing. The sample holds under 200,000 clones, roughly two thirds seen once. The sequencing sample was made of PBMCs. These receptors came from a woman under 30 in good health and CMV-seropositive.

This clone was observed a handful of times. The CDR3 protein is CASSGGAVETQYF. CDR3 in DNA: TGTGCCAGCAGTGGGGGGGCTGTGGAGACCCAGTACTTC. The chain uses TRBV27 and TRBJ2-5; perhaps TRBD2 as D (7 bases). Looked up from germline, CDR1 is MNHEY and CDR2 is SMNVEV (reference sequence). The CDR3 runs to 13 residues. V lost 5 bases, J lost 5 bases, and 12 bases lay in between.

This clone was recorded a few times. This rearrangement joins TRBV6-5 to TRBJ2-7; 11 nucleotides agree with TRBD2. This CDR3 has 15 amino acids. Germline assignment: CDR1 MNHEY and CDR2 SVGAGI. Losses at the gene ends were 6 bases for V and 4 bases for J; bases not matched to a gene: 8. The CDR3 coding sequence is TGTGCCAGCAGATCACTAGCGGGAGTTAGATACGAGCAGTACTTC. Encoded protein: CASRSLAGVRYEQYF.

The chain links TRBV7-8 to TRBJ2-5; D not certain. CDR3 size: 13 residues. Germline V gives CDR1 SGHVS, CDR2 FQNEAQ. Trimming stripped 0 bases from V and 4 bases from J, with 6 bases between. The CDR3 DNA sequence: TGTGCCAGCAGCTTAGCGCCAGGAGAGACCCAGTACTTC. This gives the protein CASSLAPGETQYF.

The chain employs TRBV12-5 and TRBJ1-1; no reliable D call. The CDR3 consists of 10 residues. V dropped 3 bases and J dropped 7 bases, with 3 bases sitting between them. CDR1 LGHNT and CDR2 FRNRAP come from the germline V gene. In DNA, the CDR3 is TGTGCTAGTGGTTTCATTGAAGCTTTCTTT. It specifies CASGFIEAFF.

Turning to this clone: A read error is likely here: a far larger clone is one base away. The chain couples TRBV5-6 to TRBJ1-1; D perhaps matches TRBD1 (5 bases). Looked up from germline, CDR1 is SGHDT and CDR2 is YYEEEE. This CDR3 has 14 amino acids. The V and J ends lost 3 bases and 5 bases respectively, with 14 bases between them. The CDR3 DNA follows: TGTGCCAGCAGCTACCAGGGTATGAGTACTGAAGCTTTCTTT. Protein product: CASSYQGMSTEAFF.

The chain combines TRBV2 with TRBJ2-1; TRBD1 agrees at 11 bases. The CDR3 extends over 15 amino acids. The V gene's germline CDR1 is SNHLY and CDR2 FYNNEI. The ends lost 5 bases at V and 7 bases at J; junction bases unmatched: 7. The CDR3 is CASSRDRGSLNEQFF. In DNA, the CDR3 is TGTGCCAGCAGTCGGGACAGGGGGTCACTGAATGAGCAGTTCTTC.

This sequence joins TRBV6-1 and TRBJ1-5; D is perhaps TRBD1 (5 bases). Germline V gene data show CDR1 as MNHNS and CDR2 as SASEGT. The CDR3 has 15 amino acids. V was pared by 6 bases and J by 0 bases, with 12 bases between. As DNA, the CDR3 is TGTGCCAGCAGGTTGACAGTTTATAGCAATCAGCCCCAGCATTTT. Its protein is CASRLTVYSNQPQHF.

This clone was detected only a few times. V is TRBV6-1 and J is TRBJ1-6, with TRBD1 matching over 7 bases. Germline V CDR1 and CDR2: MNHNS, SASEGT. CDR3 length: 14 amino acids. V was pared by 9 bases and J by 7 bases, with 9 bases of the junction left unmatched. This CDR3 is CASNKGAQNSPLHF. The CDR3 nucleotides read TGTGCCAGTAATAAGGGGGCGCAGAATTCACCCCTCCACTTT.

J is TRBJ2-7 and V is TRBV5-1; tentatively, D is TRBD2 (6 bases). V lost 1 base and J lost 3, with 20 bases in between. Germline CDR1 SGHRS, CDR2 YFSETQ. The CDR3 totals 17 residues. DNA for the CDR3: TGCGCCAGCAGCTTGAGTTACAGCCGGCGGGAATTCTACGAGCAGTACTTC. Amino acids: CASSLSYSRREFYEQYF.

This clone was detected a few times. J is TRBJ1-6 and V is TRBV6-5, with unresolved D. The germline V and J ends were trimmed by 1 base and 9 bases, with 10 bases remaining between them. The CDR3 covers 14 residues. In germline, CDR1 is MNHEY, CDR2 SVGAGI. CDR3 region: CASSYFHRSSPLHF. The DNA for the CDR3 is TGTGCCAGCAGTTACTTCCATCGGAGTTCACCCCTCCACTTT.

This sequence joins TRBV7-9 and TRBJ1-5; D ambiguous. CDR1 and CDR2 from the germline V gene are SEHNR and FQNEAQ (reference sequence). Trimming shortened V by 5 bases and J by 0 bases, and 8 bases separated the two germline ends. There are 14 residues in the CDR3. CDR3 protein: CASSEGYSNQPQHF. The CDR3 DNA reads as TGTGCCAGCAGCGAGGGTTATAGCAATCAGCCCCAGCATTTT.

This rearrangement joins TRBV7-6 to TRBJ2-2; the match to TRBD2 covers 8 bases. This CDR3 spans 16 amino acids. Per germline, CDR1 SGHVS and CDR2 FNYEAQ. The ends lost 2 bases at V and 4 bases at J; junction bases unmatched: 6. The CDR3 region is CASSLFPSGPTGELFF. The CDR3 DNA reads TGTGCCAGCAGCTTATTCCCTAGCGGGCCCACCGGGGAGCTGTTTTTT. The full variable domain, completed using reference TRBV7-6 and TRBJ2-2, is GAGVSQSPRYKVTKRGQDVALRCDPISGHVSLYWYRQALGQGPEFLTYFNYEAQQDKSGLPNDRFSAERPEGSISTLTIQRTEQRDSAMYRCASSLFPSGPTGELFFGEGSRLTVL.

About this clone: The same CDR3 can be traced to other DNA sequences in this sample. The chain combines TRBV6-6 with TRBJ2-3, with a weak D call TRBD1 (5 bases). This CDR3 has 15 residues. The V end lost 5 bases, the J end lost 0 bases, and 12 bases lay between the germline ends. Germline V gives CDR1 MNHNY, CDR2 SVGAGI (reference sequence). CDR3: CASSLGHASTDTQYF. The CDR3 DNA sequence: TGTGCCAGCAGTCTAGGACATGCTAGCACAGATACGCAGTATTTT.

The chain uses TRBV30 and TRBJ1-5, with D hard to call. CDR1 is GTSNPN and CDR2 is SVGIG in the germline V gene (reference sequence). The ends were cut back, 0 bases at V and 2 bases at J, with 8 bases in the middle. This CDR3 contains 14 residues. The CDR3 coding sequence is TGTGCCTGGAGTGTGGCATCCGGCAATCAGCCCCAGCATTTT. It yields the protein CAWSVASGNQPQHF. Full variable domain (remainder filled in from reference TRBV30 and TRBJ1-5): SQTIHQWPATLVQPVGSPLSLECTVEGTSNPNLYWYRQAAGRGLQLLFYSVGIGQISSEVPQNLSASRPQDRQFILSSKKLLLSDSGFYLCAWSVASGNQPQHFGDGTRLSIL.

V gene TRBV2 combines with J gene TRBJ2-1, with 13 bases matching TRBD2. This CDR3 is built from 15 residues. V shed 6 bases and J 8 bases; nucleotides not matched to a gene: 7. The germline V gene has CDR1 SNHLY and CDR2 FYNNEI. The CDR3 nucleotides read TGTGCCAGCAGGGCCGGGACTAGCGGGATCTATGAGCAGTTCTTC. Its translation: CASRAGTSGIYEQFF.

The chain recombines TRBV5-1 with TRBJ1-4; possible D gene TRBD1, 5 bases. Trimming pared 6 bases from V and 4 bases from J, leaving 10 bases between. From germline, CDR1 is SGHRS and CDR2 YFSETQ. The CDR3 extends over 13 amino acids. In DNA form, the CDR3 reads TGCGCCAGCATCGTACAGGTTAATGAAAAACTGTTTTTT. Protein product: CASIVQVNEKLFF.

The V and J genes are TRBV14 and TRBJ1-4, with TRBD1 matching over 10 bases. Trimming removed 5 bases from V and 8 bases from J; junction bases left unmatched: 8. In germline, CDR1 is SGHDN, CDR2 FVKESK. The CDR3 is made up of 15 amino acids. CDR3 sequence: CASSGRTGGLEKLFF. CDR3 sequence (DNA): TGTGCCAGCAGCGGACGGACAGGGGGATTGGAAAAACTGTTTTTT.

This chain joins TRBV30 and TRBJ2-7; 12 bases align to TRBD2. V lost 2 bases, J lost 6 bases, and 11 bases stayed unmatched. Germline CDR1 GTSNPN, CDR2 SVGIG (reference sequence). The CDR3 is 16 amino acids. For the CDR3, the DNA is TGTGCCTGGAGTAGGCTAGCGGGAGGGTATACGGTCGAGCAGTACTTC. Its protein product is CAWSRLAGGYTVEQYF. Variable domain in full (rest from reference TRBV30 and TRBJ2-7): SQTIHQWPATLVQPVGSPLSLECTVEGTSNPNLYWYRQAAGRGLQLLFYSVGIGQISSEVPQNLSASRPQDRQFILSSKKLLLSDSGFYLCAWSRLAGGYTVEQYFGPGTRLTVT.

V is TRBV14 and J is TRBJ2-3; TRBD2 might be the D (5 bases). The CDR3 has 19 residues. The germline V gene has CDR1 SGHDN and CDR2 FVKESK. V lost 1 base, J lost 1 base, and 21 bases lay in between. The chain's CDR3 is CASSQGFAGRARGTDTQYF. In DNA form, the CDR3 reads TGTGCCAGCAGCCAAGGGTTTGCGGGCCGCGCCCGGGGCACAGATACGCAGTATTTT.

The J gene is TRBJ1-2, the V gene TRBV28, with unresolved D. Germline assignment: CDR1 MDHEN and CDR2 SYDVKM. V was trimmed by 4 bases and J by 4 bases, leaving 7 bases between them. The CDR3 contains 12 residues. The CDR3: CASSSEIYGYTF. DNA of the CDR3: TGTGCCAGCAGTTCAGAAATCTATGGCTACACCTTC.

The chain is built from TRBV7-9 and TRBJ1-1; tentative D call: TRBD1 (5 bases). Germline CDR1 is SEHNR and CDR2 is FQNEAQ (reference sequence). This CDR3 is 18 amino acids long. V gave up 2 bases and J gave up 4 bases, with 23 bases separating them. The CDR3 region is CASSLRRGRNLDGTEAFF. The CDR3 DNA reads TGTGCCAGCAGCTTAAGAAGGGGCCGCAATCTGGACGGCACTGAAGCTTTCTTT.

The chain is built from TRBV5-1 and TRBJ1-1; no clear D gene. CDR1 SGHRS and CDR2 YFSETQ come from the germline V gene. The V end was cut by 4 bases, the J end by 0 bases, with 10 bases between. The CDR3 sequence is 14 residues long. In nucleotides, the CDR3 is TGCGCCAGCAGCCCGGTACGGGTGAACACTGAAGCTTTCTTT. Translating it yields CASSPVRVNTEAFF.

This sequence joins TRBV5-4 and TRBJ2-7; 7 bases align to TRBD2. From germline, CDR1 is SGHNT and CDR2 YYREEE (reference sequence). The CDR3 has 15 amino acids. The V gene end was trimmed by 1 base and the J gene end by 0 bases; junction bases not matched to a gene: 4. For the CDR3, the DNA is TGTGCCAGCAGCTTGATGGGCGGGAGCTCCTACGAGCAGTACTTC. Its translation: CASSLMGGSSYEQYF.

The genes are TRBV7-6 and TRBJ2-5, with TRBD1 matching over 10 bases. Looked up from germline, CDR1 is SGHVS and CDR2 is FNYEAQ. V shed 5 bases, J shed 4 bases, and the junction held 13 bases outside the gene matches. The CDR3 contains 17 residues. The CDR3 sequence: CASSVIRDRGFGETQYF. For the CDR3, the DNA is TGTGCCAGCAGCGTCATCCGGGACAGGGGATTCGGAGAGACCCAGTACTTC.

The V call is TRBV2, the J call TRBJ1-5; no reliable D call. There are 17 residues in the CDR3. The V gene's germline CDR1 is SNHLY and CDR2 FYNNEI. V was trimmed by 1 base and J by 5 bases, leaving 18 bases between them. The CDR3 DNA is TGTGCCAGCAGTGAAGTTGGGTTACCGAGAGGGTATCAGCCCCAGCATTTT. Amino acids: CASSEVGLPRGYQPQHF. Based on the CDR3 plus reference TRBV2 and TRBJ1-5, the full variable domain is EPEVTQTPSHQVTQMGQEVILRCVPISNHLYFYWYRQILGQKVEFLVSFYNNEISEKSEIFDDQFSVERPDGSNFTLKIRSTKLEDSAMYFCASSEVGLPRGYQPQHFGDGTRLSIL.

This chain joins TRBV19 and TRBJ2-1; possible D gene TRBD1, 5 bases. Germline assignment: CDR1 LNHDA and CDR2 SQIVND (reference sequence). The CDR3 length is 13 residues. Deletions cut 6 bases from V and 9 bases from J, with 15 bases between. The CDR3 DNA reads TGTGCCAGTAGGGATCAGGGTTGGGGTGAGCAGTTCTTC. This encodes CASRDQGWGEQFF.

CDR3 sequence (DNA): TGTGCCAGCTGTCCCCGGACTAGCGGGGTCGATGAGCAGTTCTTC. This translates into CASCPRTSGVDEQFF. The chain uses TRBV27 and TRBJ2-1, with 12 nucleotides matching TRBD2. The CDR3 loop spans 15 amino acids. The germline V gene encodes CDR1 MNHEY and CDR2 SMNVEV (reference sequence). V was clipped by 8 bases and J by 8 bases; unmatched bases: 10.

The V call is TRBV30, the J call TRBJ2-2; TRBD2 aligns across 10 bases. The germline V gene has CDR1 GTSNPN and CDR2 SVGIG (reference sequence). CDR3 size: 22 residues. Trimming took 1 base from V and 3 from J; bases not matched to a gene: 23. For the CDR3, the DNA is TGTGCCTGGAGTGCTCTGACAGGGCCGGCTAGCGGGAGCGGGTTGGACACCGGGGAGCTGTTTTTT. Translating it yields CAWSALTGPASGSGLDTGELFF. Looking up the rest from reference TRBV30 and TRBJ2-2 gives the full variable domain: SQTIHQWPATLVQPVGSPLSLECTVEGTSNPNLYWYRQAAGRGLQLLFYSVGIGQISSEVPQNLSASRPQDRQFILSSKKLLLSDSGFYLCAWSALTGPASGSGLDTGELFFGEGSRLTVL.